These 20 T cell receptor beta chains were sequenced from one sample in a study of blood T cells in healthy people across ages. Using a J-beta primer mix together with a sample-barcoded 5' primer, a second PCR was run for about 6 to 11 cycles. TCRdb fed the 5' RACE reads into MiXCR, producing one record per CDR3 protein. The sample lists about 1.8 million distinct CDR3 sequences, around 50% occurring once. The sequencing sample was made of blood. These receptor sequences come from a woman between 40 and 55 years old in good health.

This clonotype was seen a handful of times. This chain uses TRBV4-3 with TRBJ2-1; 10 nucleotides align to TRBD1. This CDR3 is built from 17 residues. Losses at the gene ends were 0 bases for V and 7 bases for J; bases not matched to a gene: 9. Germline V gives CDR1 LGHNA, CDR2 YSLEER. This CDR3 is CASSQETGGGVLNEQFF. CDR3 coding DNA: TGCGCCAGCAGCCAAGAGACAGGGGGCGGCGTTCTTAATGAGCAGTTCTTC.

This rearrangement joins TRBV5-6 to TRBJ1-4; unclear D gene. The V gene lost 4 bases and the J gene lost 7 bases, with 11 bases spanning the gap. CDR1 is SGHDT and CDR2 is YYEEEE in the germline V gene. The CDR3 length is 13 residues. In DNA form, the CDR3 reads TGTGCCAGCAGCCCCCGGGGTACTGAAAAACTGTTTTTT. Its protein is CASSPRGTEKLFF.

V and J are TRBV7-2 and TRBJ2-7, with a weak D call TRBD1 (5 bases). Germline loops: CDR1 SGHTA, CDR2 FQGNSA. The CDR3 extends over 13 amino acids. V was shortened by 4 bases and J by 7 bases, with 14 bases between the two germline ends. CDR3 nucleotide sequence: TGTGCCAGCAGCTACTTCGCGGCAGGGGAGCAGTACTTC. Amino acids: CASSYFAAGEQYF. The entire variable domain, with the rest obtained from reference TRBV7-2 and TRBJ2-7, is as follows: GAGVSQSPSNKVTEKGKDVELRCDPISGHTALYWYRQSLGQGLEFLIYFQGNSAPDKSGLPSDRFSAERTGGSVSTLTIQRTQQEDSAVYLCASSYFAAGEQYFGPGTRLTVT.

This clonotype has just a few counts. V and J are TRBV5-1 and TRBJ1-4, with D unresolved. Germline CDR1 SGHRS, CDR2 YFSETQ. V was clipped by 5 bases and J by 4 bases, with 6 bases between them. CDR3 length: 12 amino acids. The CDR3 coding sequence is TGCGCCAGCAGGGGGAATAATGAAAAACTGTTTTTT. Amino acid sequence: CASRGNNEKLFF.

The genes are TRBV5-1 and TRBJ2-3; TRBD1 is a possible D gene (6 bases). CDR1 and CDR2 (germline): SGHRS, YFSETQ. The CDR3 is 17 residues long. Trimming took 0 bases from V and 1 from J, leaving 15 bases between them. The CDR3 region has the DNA TGCGCCAGCAGCTTGGCCGCGCAGACAGGCGGCACAGATACGCAGTATTTT. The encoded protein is CASSLAAQTGGTDTQYF.

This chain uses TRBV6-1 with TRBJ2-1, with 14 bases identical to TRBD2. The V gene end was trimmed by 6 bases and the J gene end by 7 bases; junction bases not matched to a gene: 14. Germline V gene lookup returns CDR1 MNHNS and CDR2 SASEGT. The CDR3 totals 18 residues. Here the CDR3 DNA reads TGTGCCAGCAGCCCCGGGACTAGCGGGGGATCTTTAGGGAATGAGCAGTTCTTC. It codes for CASSPGTSGGSLGNEQFF.

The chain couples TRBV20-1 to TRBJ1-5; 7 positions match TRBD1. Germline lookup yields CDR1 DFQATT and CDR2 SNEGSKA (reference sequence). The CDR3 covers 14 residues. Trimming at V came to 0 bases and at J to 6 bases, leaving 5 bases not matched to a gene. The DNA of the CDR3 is TGCAGTGCTAGAGATCGACAGGGTCTTCAGCCCCAGCATTTT. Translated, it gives CSARDRQGLQPQHF.

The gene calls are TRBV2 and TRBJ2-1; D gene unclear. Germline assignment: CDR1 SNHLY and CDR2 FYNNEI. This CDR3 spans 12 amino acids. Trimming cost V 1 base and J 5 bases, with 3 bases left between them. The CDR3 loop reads CASSEEDNEQFF. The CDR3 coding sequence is TGTGCCAGCAGTGAAGAAGACAATGAGCAGTTCTTC.

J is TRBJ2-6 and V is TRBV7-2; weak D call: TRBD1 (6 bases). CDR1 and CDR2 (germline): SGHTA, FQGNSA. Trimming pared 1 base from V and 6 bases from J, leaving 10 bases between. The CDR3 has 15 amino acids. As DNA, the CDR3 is TGTGCCAGCAGCTTAGGTGGGGGCCCGGCCAACGTCCTGACTTTC. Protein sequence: CASSLGGGPANVLTF.

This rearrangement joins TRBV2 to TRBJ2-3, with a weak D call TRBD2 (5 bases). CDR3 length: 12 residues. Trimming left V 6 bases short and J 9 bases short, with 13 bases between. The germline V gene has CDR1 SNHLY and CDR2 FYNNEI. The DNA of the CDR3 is TGTGCCAGCAGCAACCTAGCCAGAACGCAGTATTTT. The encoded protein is CASSNLARTQYF.

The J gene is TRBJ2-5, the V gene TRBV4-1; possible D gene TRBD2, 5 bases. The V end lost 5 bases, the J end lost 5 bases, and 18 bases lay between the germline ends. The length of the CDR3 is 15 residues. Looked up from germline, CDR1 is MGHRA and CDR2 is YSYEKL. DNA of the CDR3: TGCGCCAGCAGCGCGTCTTGGAATTCGGGGGAGACCCAGTACTTC. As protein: CASSASWNSGETQYF.

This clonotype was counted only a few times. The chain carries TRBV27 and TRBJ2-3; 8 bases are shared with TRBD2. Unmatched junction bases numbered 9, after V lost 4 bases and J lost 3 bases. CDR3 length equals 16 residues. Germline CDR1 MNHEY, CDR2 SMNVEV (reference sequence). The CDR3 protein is CASSWEAGGSTDTQYF. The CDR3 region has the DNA TGTGCCAGCAGTTGGGAGGCGGGGGGCTCAACAGATACGCAGTATTTT.

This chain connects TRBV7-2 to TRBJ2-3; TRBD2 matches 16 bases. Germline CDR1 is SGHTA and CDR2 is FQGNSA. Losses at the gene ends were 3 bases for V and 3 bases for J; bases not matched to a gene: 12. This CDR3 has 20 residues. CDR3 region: CASSFRPGLAGGPETDTQYF. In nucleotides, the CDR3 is TGTGCCAGCAGCTTTCGGCCGGGACTAGCGGGGGGGCCTGAGACAGATACGCAGTATTTT.

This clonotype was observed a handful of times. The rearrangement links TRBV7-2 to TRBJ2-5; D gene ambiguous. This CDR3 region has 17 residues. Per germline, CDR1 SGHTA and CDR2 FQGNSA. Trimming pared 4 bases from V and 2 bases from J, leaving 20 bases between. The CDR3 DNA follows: TGTGCCAGCAGCTACTTAACCGACGGATTAAATCAAGAGACCCAGTACTTC. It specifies CASSYLTDGLNQETQYF.

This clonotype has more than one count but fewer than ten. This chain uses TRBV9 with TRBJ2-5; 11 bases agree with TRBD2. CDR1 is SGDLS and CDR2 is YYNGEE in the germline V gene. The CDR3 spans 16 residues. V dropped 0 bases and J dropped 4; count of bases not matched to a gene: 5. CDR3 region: CASSVGVAGGPETQYF. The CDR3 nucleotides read TGTGCCAGCAGCGTAGGCGTAGCGGGGGGGCCAGAGACCCAGTACTTC.

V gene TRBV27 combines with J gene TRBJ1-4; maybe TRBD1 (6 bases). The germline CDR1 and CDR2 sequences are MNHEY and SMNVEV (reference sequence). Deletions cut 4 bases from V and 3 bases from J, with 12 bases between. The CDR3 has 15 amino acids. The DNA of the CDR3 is TGTGCCAGCAGTTGGGGGACAAGATCTAATGAAAAACTGTTTTTT. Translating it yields CASSWGTRSNEKLFF.

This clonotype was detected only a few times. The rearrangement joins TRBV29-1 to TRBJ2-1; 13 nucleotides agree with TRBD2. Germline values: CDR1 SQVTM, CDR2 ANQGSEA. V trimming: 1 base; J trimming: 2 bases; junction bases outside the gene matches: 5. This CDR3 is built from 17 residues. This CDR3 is CSVEGTSGGKTYNEQFF. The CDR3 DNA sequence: TGCAGCGTTGAAGGGACTAGCGGGGGAAAAACCTACAATGAGCAGTTCTTC.

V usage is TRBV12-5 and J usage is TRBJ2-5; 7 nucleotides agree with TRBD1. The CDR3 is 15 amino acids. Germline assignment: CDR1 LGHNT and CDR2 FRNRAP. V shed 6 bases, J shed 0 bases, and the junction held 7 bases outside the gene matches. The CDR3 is CASGKGQTDQETQYF. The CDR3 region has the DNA TGTGCTAGTGGGAAGGGACAGACCGACCAAGAGACCCAGTACTTC.

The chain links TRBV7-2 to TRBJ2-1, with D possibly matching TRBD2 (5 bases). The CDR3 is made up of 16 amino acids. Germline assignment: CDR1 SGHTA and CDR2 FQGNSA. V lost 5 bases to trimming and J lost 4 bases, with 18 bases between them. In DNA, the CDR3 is TGTGCCAGCAGCGAGGGTGCCTCCGGAGGATACAATGAGCAGTTCTTC. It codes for CASSEGASGGYNEQFF.

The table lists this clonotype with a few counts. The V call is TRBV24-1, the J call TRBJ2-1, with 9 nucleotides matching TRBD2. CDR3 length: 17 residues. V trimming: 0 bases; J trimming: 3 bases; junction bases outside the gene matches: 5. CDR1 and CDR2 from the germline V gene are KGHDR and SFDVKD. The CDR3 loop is CATSDLAAGGDYNEQFF. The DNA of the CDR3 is TGTGCCACCAGTGATTTGGCGGCGGGGGGGGACTACAATGAGCAGTTCTTC.